The rows below give T cell receptor beta chains drawn from one sample of a study of B cell selection in AIRE deficiency. Generated by immunoSEQ multiplex PCR, the TCRdb table keeps only in-frame clones and is missing some. The table has about 22,000 clones, roughly 96% seen once. Sequenced input: CD4+CD127+ conventional T cells sorted from PBMCs. Receptor source: a human donor in good health. CDR3s include the opening cysteine and the closing phenylalanine or tryptophan. A D gene is named only where the DNA matches it firmly. A row's size may be missing; if present it is once, few, many or a size class.

clone_size: .; v_call: TRBV2; cdr3_length: 14; d_call: TRBD1; j_call: TRBJ1-2; cdr3_aa: CASSGLRDRPGYTF; cdr3_nt: TGTGCCAGCAGCGGACTCCGGGACAGACCCGGCTACACCTTC
clone_size: once; v_call: TRBV6-6; cdr3_length: 15; d_call: TRBD2; j_call: TRBJ2-3; cdr3_aa: CATKTSGGTTDTQYF; cdr3_nt: TGTGCCACCAAGACTAGCGGGGGGACCACAGATACGCAGTATTTT
clone_size: .; v_call: TRBV9; cdr3_length: 15; d_call: .; j_call: TRBJ2-5; cdr3_aa: CASSLEQGRGETQYF; cdr3_nt: TGTGCCAGCAGCCTTGAACAGGGGAGGGGAGAGACCCAGTACTTC
clone_size: once; v_call: TRBV7-2; cdr3_length: 18; d_call: TRBD1; j_call: TRBJ2-2; cdr3_aa: CASSLIRGDRGSTGELFF; cdr3_nt: TGTGCCAGCAGCTTAATTCGAGGGGACAGGGGTTCCACCGGGGAGCTGTTTTTT
clone_size: .; v_call: TRBV19; cdr3_length: 16; d_call: TRBD1; j_call: TRBJ1-1; cdr3_aa: CASSFLSGGAGTEAFF; cdr3_nt: TGTGCCAGTAGTTTTTTATCAGGGGGCGCGGGTACTGAAGCTTTCTTT
clone_size: .; v_call: TRBV5-1; cdr3_length: 13; d_call: TRBD1; j_call: TRBJ1-2; cdr3_aa: CASSSGQDYGYTF; cdr3_nt: TGCGCCAGCAGCTCGGGACAGGACTATGGCTACACCTTC
clone_size: .; v_call: TRBV2; cdr3_length: 14; d_call: TRBD2; j_call: TRBJ2-1; cdr3_aa: CASIWTSSYNEQFF; cdr3_nt: TGTGCCAGCATTTGGACTAGCTCCTACAATGAGCAGTTCTTC
clone_size: once; v_call: TRBV7-2; cdr3_length: 14; d_call: TRBD2; j_call: TRBJ2-5; cdr3_aa: CASSFRGVGETQYF; cdr3_nt: TGTGCCAGCAGCTTCCGGGGGGTTGGAGAGACCCAGTACTTC
clone_size: .; v_call: TRBV15; cdr3_length: 15; d_call: .; j_call: TRBJ1-5; cdr3_aa: CATSREKDSNQPQHF; cdr3_nt: TGTGCCACCAGCAGAGAGAAGGATAGCAATCAGCCCCAGCATTTT
clone_size: .; v_call: TRBV7-2; cdr3_length: 13; d_call: .; j_call: TRBJ2-2; cdr3_aa: CASSPRQTGELFF; cdr3_nt: TGTGCCAGCAGCCCTCGACAGACCGGGGAGCTGTTTTTT
clone_size: .; v_call: TRBV7-8; cdr3_length: 16; d_call: .; j_call: TRBJ2-5; cdr3_aa: CASSLTSGMKNLAQYF; cdr3_nt: TGTGCCAGCAGCTTAACTAGTGGGATGAAAAATCTGGCCCAGTACTTC
clone_size: .; v_call: TRBV5-8; cdr3_length: 18; d_call: TRBD1; j_call: TRBJ2-1; cdr3_aa: CASSVTGTGLPSYNEQFF; cdr3_nt: TGTGCCAGCAGCGTAACCGGGACAGGACTCCCCTCCTACAATGAGCAGTTCTTC
clone_size: .; v_call: TRBV11-3; cdr3_length: 15; d_call: TRBD1; j_call: TRBJ2-2; cdr3_aa: CASSLAGQGFGELFF; cdr3_nt: TGTGCCAGCAGCTTAGCTGGACAGGGTTTCGGGGAGCTGTTTTTT
clone_size: .; v_call: TRBV19; cdr3_length: 13; d_call: TRBD1; j_call: TRBJ1-4; cdr3_aa: CASTDRGLSKLFF; cdr3_nt: TGTGCCAGTACGGACAGGGGACTCTCAAAACTGTTTTTT
clone_size: .; v_call: TRBV5-5; cdr3_length: 14; d_call: TRBD1; j_call: TRBJ1-2; cdr3_aa: CASSLLGQGDGYTF; cdr3_nt: TGTGCCAGCAGCCTCTTGGGACAGGGGGACGGCTACACCTTC
clone_size: .; v_call: TRBV7-2; cdr3_length: 15; d_call: .; j_call: TRBJ1-5; cdr3_aa: CASSPSGATGGPQHF; cdr3_nt: TGTGCCAGCAGCCCCAGTGGGGCGACGGGGGGGCCCCAGCATTTT
clone_size: .; v_call: TRBV5-5; cdr3_length: 15; d_call: .; j_call: TRBJ2-1; cdr3_aa: CASSLGAVQYNEQFF; cdr3_nt: TGTGCCAGCAGCTTGGGTGCGGTTCAATACAATGAGCAGTTCTTC
clone_size: .; v_call: TRBV18; cdr3_length: 16; d_call: .; j_call: TRBJ2-3; cdr3_aa: CASSPPGGPGTDTQYF; cdr3_nt: TGTGCCAGCTCACCACCGGGCGGCCCTGGCACAGATACGCAGTATTTT
clone_size: .; v_call: TRBV20-1; cdr3_length: 11; d_call: TRBD2; j_call: TRBJ2-1; cdr3_aa: CSARVGLAQFF; cdr3_nt: TGCAGTGCTAGGGTGGGACTAGCTCAGTTCTTC
clone_size: .; v_call: TRBV15; cdr3_length: 16; d_call: TRBD2; j_call: TRBJ2-5; cdr3_aa: CATSRPRGSMEETQYF; cdr3_nt: TGTGCCACCAGCAGGCCGCGGGGGTCGATGGAAGAGACCCAGTACTTC
clone_size: once; v_call: TRBV6-5; cdr3_length: 14; d_call: .; j_call: TRBJ1-1; cdr3_aa: CASSYSGGTRKAFF; cdr3_nt: TGTGCCAGCAGTTACTCGGGTGGGACAAGAAAAGCTTTCTTT
clone_size: once; v_call: TRBV6-5; cdr3_length: 14; d_call: TRBD1; j_call: TRBJ2-3; cdr3_aa: CASSYWTGGYTQYF; cdr3_nt: TGTGCCAGCAGTTACTGGACAGGGGGCTATACGCAGTATTTT
clone_size: .; v_call: TRBV5-4; cdr3_length: 13; d_call: .; j_call: TRBJ1-1; cdr3_aa: CASSLTGNTEAFF; cdr3_nt: TGTGCCAGCAGCTTGACAGGGAACACTGAAGCTTTCTTT
clone_size: .; v_call: TRBV6-5; cdr3_length: 14; d_call: TRBD1; j_call: TRBJ1-2; cdr3_aa: CASSYGTGGVGYTF; cdr3_nt: TGTGCCAGCAGTTACGGGACAGGGGGCGTTGGCTACACCTTC
clone_size: .; v_call: TRBV6-6; cdr3_length: 16; d_call: .; j_call: TRBJ1-3; cdr3_aa: CASSYSGTNSGNTIYF; cdr3_nt: TGTGCCAGCAGTTACTCGGGGACAAACTCTGGAAACACCATATATTTT
clone_size: .; v_call: TRBV27; cdr3_length: 17; d_call: TRBD1; j_call: TRBJ1-5; cdr3_aa: CASSPLGQVVSNQPQHF; cdr3_nt: TGTGCCAGCAGTCCCCTCGGACAGGTGGTAAGCAATCAGCCCCAGCATTTT
clone_size: .; v_call: TRBV5-6; cdr3_length: 13; d_call: .; j_call: TRBJ2-5; cdr3_aa: CASTPPRQETQYF; cdr3_nt: TGTGCCAGCACCCCACCTCGCCAAGAGACCCAGTACTTC
clone_size: once; v_call: TRBV11-3; cdr3_length: 15; d_call: TRBD1; j_call: TRBJ2-3; cdr3_aa: CASSRRDRGRDTQYF; cdr3_nt: TGTGCCAGCAGCCGCAGGGACAGGGGGAGGGATACGCAGTATTTT
clone_size: .; v_call: TRBV11-2; cdr3_length: 16; d_call: TRBD2; j_call: TRBJ2-3; cdr3_aa: CASSSGLAGGADTQYF; cdr3_nt: TGTGCCAGCAGCTCGGGACTAGCGGGGGGAGCAGATACGCAGTATTTT
clone_size: .; v_call: TRBV7-3; cdr3_length: 14; d_call: .; j_call: TRBJ2-3; cdr3_aa: CASSPLGVGDTQYF; cdr3_nt: TGTGCCAGCAGCCCTCTAGGGGTTGGTGATACGCAGTATTTT
clone_size: .; v_call: TRBV28; cdr3_length: 16; d_call: TRBD1; j_call: TRBJ1-6; cdr3_aa: CASTNRDRGLASPLHF; cdr3_nt: TGTGCCAGCACGAACCGGGACAGGGGGCTGGCATCACCCCTCCACTTT
clone_size: .; v_call: TRBV6-5; cdr3_length: 14; d_call: .; j_call: TRBJ1-1; cdr3_aa: CASSSGQLNTEAFF; cdr3_nt: TGTGCCAGCAGTTCCGGACAGCTGAACACTGAAGCTTTCTTT
clone_size: .; v_call: TRBV30; cdr3_length: 14; d_call: TRBD2; j_call: TRBJ2-5; cdr3_aa: CAWIRAGVQETQYF; cdr3_nt: TGTGCCTGGATCAGAGCGGGGGTACAAGAGACCCAGTACTTC
clone_size: .; v_call: TRBV30; cdr3_length: 15; d_call: .; j_call: TRBJ2-7; cdr3_aa: CAWTRTGRTAYEQYF; cdr3_nt: TGTGCCTGGACCCGGACGGGACGTACAGCCTACGAGCAGTACTTC
clone_size: .; v_call: TRBV5-5; cdr3_length: 15; d_call: TRBD1; j_call: TRBJ1-1; cdr3_aa: CASSLTGAVNTEAFF; cdr3_nt: TGTGCCAGCAGCCTCACAGGGGCCGTCAACACTGAAGCTTTCTTT
clone_size: .; v_call: TRBV6-6; cdr3_length: 13; d_call: .; j_call: TRBJ1-1; cdr3_aa: CASARGTDTEAFF; cdr3_nt: TGTGCCAGCGCTAGGGGTACGGACACTGAAGCTTTCTTT
clone_size: .; v_call: TRBV6-5; cdr3_length: 15; d_call: .; j_call: TRBJ2-2; cdr3_aa: CATSFGTLNTGELFF; cdr3_nt: TGTGCCACTTCCTTCGGGACGCTGAACACCGGGGAGCTGTTTTTT
clone_size: .; v_call: TRBV7-9; cdr3_length: 15; d_call: TRBD1; j_call: TRBJ1-4; cdr3_aa: CASSSLDRVNEKLFF; cdr3_nt: TGTGCCAGCAGCTCCCTGGACAGGGTAAATGAAAAACTGTTTTTT
clone_size: .; v_call: TRBV5-6; cdr3_length: 15; d_call: TRBD2; j_call: TRBJ2-5; cdr3_aa: CASSLGLADQETQYF; cdr3_nt: TGTGCCAGCAGCTTGGGTCTAGCGGACCAAGAGACCCAGTACTTC
clone_size: .; v_call: TRBV7-3; cdr3_length: 14; d_call: .; j_call: TRBJ1-2; cdr3_aa: CASSPTGAGYGYTF; cdr3_nt: TGTGCCAGCAGCCCTACGGGAGCTGGGTATGGCTACACCTTC
clone_size: .; v_call: TRBV6-5; cdr3_length: 13; d_call: .; j_call: TRBJ1-1; cdr3_aa: CASRHYGNTEAFF; cdr3_nt: TGTGCCAGCAGACATTACGGGAACACTGAAGCTTTCTTT
clone_size: .; v_call: TRBV27; cdr3_length: 16; d_call: TRBD2; j_call: TRBJ2-3; cdr3_aa: CASSSGLAGGPGTQYF; cdr3_nt: TGTGCCAGCAGTTCCGGACTAGCGGGGGGGCCAGGTACGCAGTATTTT
clone_size: once; v_call: TRBV5-1; cdr3_length: 15; d_call: .; j_call: TRBJ2-3; cdr3_aa: CASSLDGLITDTQYF; cdr3_nt: TGCGCCAGCAGCTTGGACGGATTAATCACAGATACGCAGTATTTT
clone_size: .; v_call: TRBV6-5; cdr3_length: 13; d_call: .; j_call: TRBJ1-3; cdr3_aa: CASTRGHGNTIYF; cdr3_nt: TGTGCCAGCACCAGGGGACATGGAAACACCATATATTTT
clone_size: .; v_call: TRBV28; cdr3_length: 12; d_call: .; j_call: TRBJ2-2; cdr3_aa: CATRGDTGELFF; cdr3_nt: TGTGCCACCCGAGGGGACACCGGGGAGCTGTTTTTT
clone_size: once; v_call: TRBV14; cdr3_length: 15; d_call: .; j_call: TRBJ2-3; cdr3_aa: CASSPPGRVTDTQYF; cdr3_nt: TGTGCCAGCAGCCCCCCCGGGCGGGTGACAGATACGCAGTATTTT
clone_size: .; v_call: TRBV6-1; cdr3_length: 13; d_call: .; j_call: TRBJ1-3; cdr3_aa: CASSDSPGNTIYF; cdr3_nt: TGTGCCAGCAGTGATTCCCCTGGAAACACCATATATTTT
clone_size: .; v_call: TRBV11-2; cdr3_length: 15; d_call: .; j_call: TRBJ2-7; cdr3_aa: CASSSTKGYSYEQYF; cdr3_nt: TGTGCCAGCAGCTCGACCAAGGGTTACTCCTACGAGCAGTACTTC
clone_size: .; v_call: TRBV6-1; cdr3_length: 13; d_call: .; j_call: TRBJ2-7; cdr3_aa: CASSAGPIYEQYF; cdr3_nt: TGTGCCAGCAGTGCCGGGCCCATCTACGAGCAGTACTTC
clone_size: .; v_call: TRBV2; cdr3_length: 17; d_call: .; j_call: TRBJ2-2; cdr3_aa: CASSEALGGANTGELFF; cdr3_nt: TGTGCCAGCAGTGAAGCGCTTGGGGGGGCTAACACCGGGGAGCTGTTTTTT
clone_size: once; v_call: TRBV5-1; cdr3_length: 15; d_call: .; j_call: TRBJ2-3; cdr3_aa: CASGGEGGASDTQYF; cdr3_nt: TGCGCCAGCGGAGGGGAAGGGGGGGCCTCAGATACGCAGTATTTT
clone_size: .; v_call: TRBV7-2; cdr3_length: 11; d_call: .; j_call: TRBJ2-3; cdr3_aa: CASSLTDTQYF; cdr3_nt: TGTGCCAGCAGCTTAACAGATACGCAGTATTTT
clone_size: .; v_call: TRBV28; cdr3_length: 14; d_call: .; j_call: TRBJ2-3; cdr3_aa: CASSSADRLDTQYF; cdr3_nt: TGTGCCAGCAGTTCAGCAGACAGATTAGATACGCAGTATTTT
clone_size: .; v_call: TRBV27; cdr3_length: 14; d_call: TRBD1; j_call: TRBJ1-1; cdr3_aa: CASSFLDRVTEAFF; cdr3_nt: TGTGCCAGCAGTTTTCTGGACAGGGTCACTGAAGCTTTCTTT
clone_size: .; v_call: TRBV4-1; cdr3_length: 16; d_call: .; j_call: TRBJ1-2; cdr3_aa: CASSQEGPGRRYGYTF; cdr3_nt: TGCGCCAGCAGCCAAGAGGGCCCAGGCCGACGCTATGGCTACACCTTC
clone_size: .; v_call: TRBV27; cdr3_length: 14; d_call: .; j_call: TRBJ1-2; cdr3_aa: CASSPRGWDYGYTF; cdr3_nt: TGTGCCAGCAGTCCCCGGGGTTGGGACTATGGCTACACCTTC
clone_size: .; v_call: TRBV7-9; cdr3_length: 11; d_call: .; j_call: TRBJ1-1; cdr3_aa: CASSPISEAFF; cdr3_nt: TGTGCCAGCAGCCCCATTAGTGAAGCTTTCTTT
clone_size: .; v_call: TRBV28; cdr3_length: 15; d_call: TRBD1; j_call: TRBJ2-7; cdr3_aa: CASSFPRGQGSEQYF; cdr3_nt: TGTGCCAGCAGTTTCCCCCGGGGACAGGGCTCCGAGCAGTACTTC
clone_size: .; v_call: TRBV7-2; cdr3_length: 12; d_call: .; j_call: TRBJ2-1; cdr3_aa: CASSSRSNEQFF; cdr3_nt: TGTGCCAGCAGCTCCCGAAGCAATGAGCAGTTCTTC